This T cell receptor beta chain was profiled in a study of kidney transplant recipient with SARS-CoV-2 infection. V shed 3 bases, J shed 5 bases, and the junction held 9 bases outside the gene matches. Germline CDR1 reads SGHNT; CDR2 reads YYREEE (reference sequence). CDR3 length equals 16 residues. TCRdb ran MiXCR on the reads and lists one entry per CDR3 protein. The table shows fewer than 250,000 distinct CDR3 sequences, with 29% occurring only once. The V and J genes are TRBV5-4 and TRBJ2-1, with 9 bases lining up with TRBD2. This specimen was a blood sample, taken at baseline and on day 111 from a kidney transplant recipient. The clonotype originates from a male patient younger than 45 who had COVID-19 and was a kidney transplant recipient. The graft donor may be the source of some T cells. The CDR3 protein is CASSWDLAGNNNEQFF. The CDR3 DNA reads TGTGCCAGCAGCTGGGATCTAGCGGGGAACAACAATGAGCAGTTCTTC.